This TCR beta chain was observed in a study of T-cell memory formation after mild COVID-19. In the study overall: Across donors, TCR clusters were largely donor specific. Study-level results: While clones contracting from day 15 to 85 were balanced between CD4 and CD8, later expanders leaned CD4+.

Details on this clonotype: Its specificity is unknown.

A 5'RACE reaction primed in the constant segment made cDNA libraries of TCR alpha and TCR beta, and these carried sample barcodes and UMIs. TCRdb redid the calling of the 5' RACE reads with MiXCR, one entry per CDR3 protein. The table shows approximately 16,000 distinct CDR3 sequences, with about a quarter occurring only once. Per the germline V gene, CDR1 is SEHNR and CDR2 is FQNEAQ (reference sequence). With 5 bases clipped from V and 0 bases from J, the junction kept 6 bases outside the gene matches. The length of the CDR3 is 16 residues. This chain uses TRBV7-9 with TRBJ2-2, with 7 bases lining up with TRBD2. The origin of this receptor is a man between 18 and 29 years old who had mild COVID-19 (a few samples of this study predate the infection). Cell type and time point are not known. Sequencing was carried out using PBMCs or a T cell subset sorted from them (not recorded which). The CDR3 spells CASSPQGGSNTGELFF. The CDR3 DNA is TGTGCCAGCAGCCCCCAGGGAGGGTCGAACACCGGGGAGCTGTTTTTT.